One and the same sample provided the 22 T cell receptor beta chains below, sequenced in a study of OX40 agonist ivuxolimab in advanced cancers. Measured with immunoSEQ multiplex PCR; TCRdb has only the in-frame clones, and not every one. Among some 150,000 clones listed, 90% were seen once. Sequenced here: CD4+ or CD8+ T cells sorted from blood, sampled in a trial of the OX40 agonist ivuxolimab. All receptors come from an adult with an advanced solid tumor such as melanoma, head and neck, liver or kidney cancer.

This chain uses TRBV7-3 with TRBJ2-1; TRBD1 matches at 8 bases. Unmatched junction bases numbered 8, after V lost 5 bases and J lost 8 bases. Germline loops: CDR1 SGHTA, CDR2 FQGTGA. This CDR3 region has 14 residues. CDR3 bases: TGTGCCAGCAGCCTACAGGGGGGTGGAGATGAGCAGTTCTTC. This gives the protein CASSLQGGGDEQFF.

The V and J genes are TRBV6-5 and TRBJ2-7; the D is unclear. The CDR3 has 13 residues. In germline, CDR1 is MNHEY, CDR2 SVGAGI. Trimming shortened V by 5 bases and J by 6 bases, and 14 bases separated the two germline ends. In DNA form, the CDR3 reads TGTGCCAGCAGTCGGACCACAGCCTCCGAGCAGTACTTC. It is translated as CASSRTTASEQYF.

The chain recombines TRBV6-1 with TRBJ2-2; 11 bases match TRBD2. Germline trimming cut 7 bases from V and 4 bases from J; bases unmatched to any gene: 5. Germline values: CDR1 MNHNS, CDR2 SASEGT. The CDR3 runs to 15 residues. The DNA for the CDR3 is TGTGCCAGCACCCTGCTAGCGGGAGGCACCGGGGAGCTGTTTTTT. Translating gives CASTLLAGGTGELFF.

The chain carries TRBV4-3 and TRBJ2-1; the D gene is possibly TRBD2 (6 bases). Trimming shortened V by 3 bases and J by 5 bases, and 11 bases separated the two germline ends. The CDR3 is made up of 14 amino acids. Germline-derived CDR1 and CDR2 are LGHNA and YSLEER. CDR3 nucleotides: TGCGCCAGCAGCCATTCTGGAGGGAACAATGAGCAGTTCTTC. The encoded protein is CASSHSGGNNEQFF.

The table lists this clone with a few counts. The sample contains more than one DNA sequence encoding this CDR3. The rearrangement links TRBV29-1 to TRBJ1-1; D possibly corresponds to TRBD1 (5 bases). The V gene's germline CDR1 is SQVTM and CDR2 ANQGSEA. There are 12 residues in the CDR3. V gave up 4 bases and J gave up 2 bases, with 8 bases separating them. The CDR3 DNA follows: TGCAGCGTTGGAAGGGGAAACACTGAAGCTTTCTTT. Its protein product is CSVGRGNTEAFF.

V and J are TRBV7-8 and TRBJ1-3; D ambiguous. V was pared by 5 bases and J by 0 bases, with 8 bases between. Germline V CDR1 and CDR2: SGHVS, FQNEAQ. This CDR3 has 14 amino acids. In DNA, the CDR3 is TGTGCCAGCAGCCGAGGATCCTCTGGAAACACCATATATTTT. Translation: CASSRGSSGNTIYF. The whole variable domain, filled in from reference TRBV7-8 and TRBJ1-3, reads GAGVSQSPRYKVAKRGQDVALRCDPISGHVSLFWYQQALGQGPEFLTYFQNEAQLDKSGLPSDRFFAERPEGSVSTLKIQRTQQEDSAVYLCASSRGSSGNTIYFGEGSWLTVV.

The chain recombines TRBV6-5 with TRBJ2-5, with 10 bases matching TRBD2. This CDR3 is 15 amino acids long. The J segment lost 7 bases and the V segment lost 7 bases, leaving 12 bases of the junction unmatched. From germline, CDR1 is MNHEY and CDR2 SVGAGI. In DNA form, the CDR3 reads TGTGCCAGCACCGAAGGGACTAGCGAGATCGGGACCCAGTACTTC. Amino acids: CASTEGTSEIGTQYF.

This clone was counted once. The V and J genes are TRBV19 and TRBJ2-7; 9 nucleotides line up with TRBD1. This CDR3 region has 15 residues. The ends lost 1 base at V and 3 bases at J; junction bases unmatched: 4. Germline CDR1 and CDR2: LNHDA and SQIVND (reference sequence). CDR3 amino acids: CASSIVGTGNYEQYF. The CDR3 coding sequence is TGTGCCAGTAGTATAGTTGGGACAGGGAACTACGAGCAGTACTTC.

V gene TRBV5-6 combines with J gene TRBJ2-5; 10 bases fit TRBD1. V dropped 5 bases and J dropped 3; count of bases not matched to a gene: 7. The CDR3 contains 15 residues. Per germline, CDR1 SGHDT and CDR2 YYEEEE. The CDR3 here is CASSSAGTGEETQYF. CDR3 DNA: TGTGCCAGCAGTTCAGCCGGGACAGGGGAAGAGACCCAGTACTTC.

CDR3 region: CASSIQVGGRWEQYF. DNA for the CDR3: TGTGCCAGTAGTATCCAGGTGGGAGGCCGGTGGGAGCAGTACTTC. This chain connects TRBV19 to TRBJ2-7; tentative D call: TRBD2 (6 bases). The V gene's germline CDR1 is LNHDA and CDR2 SQIVND (reference sequence). The ends were cut back, 3 bases at V and 7 bases at J, with 19 bases in the middle. CDR3 length: 15 amino acids. Together with reference TRBV19 and TRBJ2-7, the CDR3 gives the full variable domain: DGGITQSPKYLFRKEGQNVTLSCEQNLNHDAMYWYRQDPGQGLRLIYYSQIVNDFQKGDIAEGYSVSREKKESFPLTVTSAQKNPTAFYLCASSIQVGGRWEQYFGPGTRLTVT.

The J gene is TRBJ1-2, the V gene TRBV6-5, with D perhaps matching TRBD1 (6 bases). V was clipped by 0 bases and J by 2 bases, with 10 bases between them. The CDR3 length is 15 residues. CDR1 and CDR2 (germline): MNHEY, SVGAGI. For the CDR3, the DNA is TGTGCCAGCAGTTACTCGAGGAGGGGGAACTATGGCTACACCTTC. Amino acid sequence: CASSYSRRGNYGYTF.

The rearrangement links TRBV14 to TRBJ2-1; 12 bases fit TRBD2. CDR3 length: 18 residues. V lost 4 bases to trimming and J lost 5 bases; unmatched junction nucleotides: 12. Germline CDR1 reads SGHDN; CDR2 reads FVKESK. CDR3 protein: CASSLRLAGAPRNNEQFF. CDR3 nucleotide sequence: TGTGCCAGCAGCCTGAGACTAGCGGGAGCCCCCAGAAACAATGAGCAGTTCTTC. Full variable domain (outside the CDR3, taken from reference TRBV14 and TRBJ2-1): EAGVTQFPSHSVIEKGQTVTLRCDPISGHDNLYWYRRVMGKEIKFLLHFVKESKQDESGMPNNRFLAERTGGTYSTLKVQPAELEDSGVYFCASSLRLAGAPRNNEQFFGPGTRLTVL.

In this sample, this clone turned up once. The chain couples TRBV2 to TRBJ2-7, with 9 bases lining up with TRBD1. CDR3 length: 14 residues. V trimming: 6 bases; J trimming: 3 bases; junction bases outside the gene matches: 6. Germline assignment: CDR1 SNHLY and CDR2 FYNNEI. CDR3 protein: CASSYDRGSYEQYF. CDR3 DNA sequence: TGTGCCAGCAGCTACGACAGGGGGAGCTACGAGCAGTACTTC.

The V call is TRBV4-1, the J call TRBJ1-2, with D perhaps matching TRBD1 (6 bases). The CDR3 is 14 amino acids. V was trimmed by 5 bases and J by 7 bases, leaving 17 bases between them. The germline gives CDR1 MGHRA, CDR2 YSYEKL. CDR3 sequence: CASSLRQDPLGYTF. The CDR3 bases are TGCGCCAGCAGCTTAAGACAGGACCCCCTTGGCTACACCTTC.

This rearrangement joins TRBV6-1 to TRBJ1-5; D may be TRBD1 (5 bases). Per germline, CDR1 MNHNS and CDR2 SASEGT. The CDR3 is made up of 14 amino acids. V lost 4 bases to trimming and J lost 4 bases, with 11 bases between them. CDR3 protein: CASSGDGDNQPQHF. The DNA of the CDR3 is TGTGCCAGCAGTGGGGACGGGGATAATCAGCCCCAGCATTTT.

The V and J genes are TRBV5-4 and TRBJ2-1; 9 nucleotides match TRBD2. Per germline, CDR1 SGHNT and CDR2 YYREEE (reference sequence). This CDR3 is 16 amino acids long. V trimming: 4 bases; J trimming: 3 bases; junction bases outside the gene matches: 8. The CDR3 protein is CASSEVSGSVYNEQFF. The CDR3 DNA reads TGTGCCAGCAGCGAAGTTAGCGGGAGCGTCTACAATGAGCAGTTCTTC.

This chain connects TRBV19 to TRBJ1-1, with TRBD1 matching over 7 bases. Per the germline V gene, CDR1 is LNHDA and CDR2 is SQIVND (reference sequence). This CDR3 is 15 amino acids long. J lost 4 bases, V lost 5 bases, and 10 bases had no gene match. CDR3: CASSSMAGGSTEAFF. The DNA of the CDR3 is TGTGCCAGTAGTTCGATGGCAGGGGGTAGCACTGAAGCTTTCTTT.

This clone has just a few counts. This sequence joins TRBV19 and TRBJ2-4, with D possibly called TRBD1 or TRBD2 (5 bases each). The CDR3 length is 16 residues. V shed 5 bases and J shed 1 base, with 15 bases lying between them. The germline CDR1 and CDR2 sequences are LNHDA and SQIVND (reference sequence). The CDR3 here is CASSAGWGWAKNIQYF. CDR3 coding DNA: TGTGCCAGTAGTGCTGGCTGGGGGTGGGCCAAAAACATTCAGTACTTC. The full variable domain, with the rest looked up from reference TRBV19 and TRBJ2-4, is DGGITQSPKYLFRKEGQNVTLSCEQNLNHDAMYWYRQDPGQGLRLIYYSQIVNDFQKGDIAEGYSVSREKKESFPLTVTSAQKNPTAFYLCASSAGWGWAKNIQYFGAGTRLSVL.

The V and J genes are TRBV14 and TRBJ2-1; 9 bases are a match to TRBD2. Germline V lookup: CDR1 SGHDN, CDR2 FVKESK. With 3 bases clipped from V and 9 bases from J, the junction kept 6 bases outside the gene matches. CDR3 size: 14 residues. The DNA of the CDR3 is TGTGCCAGCAGCCAGTATAGCGGGAGCGGTGAGCAGTTCTTC. Translation gives CASSQYSGSGEQFF.

CDR3 residues: CSAQVGTGSNIQYF. The CDR3 DNA is TGCAGCGCCCAAGTGGGGACAGGGTCGAACATTCAGTACTTC. This rearrangement joins TRBV29-1 to TRBJ2-4; 9 bases fit TRBD1. Germline lookup yields CDR1 SQVTM and CDR2 ANQGSEA. V shed 7 bases, J shed 7 bases, and the junction held 11 bases outside the gene matches. This CDR3 region has 14 residues.

The chain carries TRBV5-1 and TRBJ2-5, with a possible D match to TRBD1 (5 bases). The CDR3 spans 14 residues. Looked up from germline, CDR1 is SGHRS and CDR2 is YFSETQ. The V and J ends lost 4 bases and 2 bases respectively, with 12 bases between them. The CDR3 spells CASSQSGKQETQYF. CDR3 bases: TGCGCCAGCAGCCAGTCAGGGAAACAAGAGACCCAGTACTTC. Using reference TRBV5-1 and TRBJ2-5 for the parts outside the CDR3, the full variable domain is KAGVTQTPRYLIKTRGQQVTLSCSPISGHRSVSWYQQTPGQGLQFLFEYFSETQRNKGNFPGRFSGRQFSNSRSEMNVSTLELGDSALYLCASSQSGKQETQYFGPGTRLLVL.

This chain connects TRBV5-1 to TRBJ2-1; possibly TRBD1 for D (6 bases). CDR3 length: 14 residues. V was clipped by 3 bases and J by 5 bases, with 12 bases between them. Per germline, CDR1 SGHRS and CDR2 YFSETQ. The CDR3 here is CASSSGTLNNEQFF. CDR3 nucleotides: TGCGCCAGCAGCTCCGGGACACTGAACAATGAGCAGTTCTTC.